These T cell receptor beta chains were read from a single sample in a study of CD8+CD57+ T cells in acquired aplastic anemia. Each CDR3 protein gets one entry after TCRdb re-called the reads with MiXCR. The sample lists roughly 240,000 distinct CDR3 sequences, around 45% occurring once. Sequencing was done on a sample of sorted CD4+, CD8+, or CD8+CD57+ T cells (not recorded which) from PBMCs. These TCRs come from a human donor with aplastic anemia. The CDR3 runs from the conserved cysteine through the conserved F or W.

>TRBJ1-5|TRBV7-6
CAWSRSQGGGVNYRSDQPQHF
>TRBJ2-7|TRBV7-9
CASSSTDGPYEQYF
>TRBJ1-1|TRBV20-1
CSSEHLEAFF
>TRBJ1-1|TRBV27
CASTPRQGMNTEAFF
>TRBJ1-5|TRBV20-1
CSAEGATGEPQHF
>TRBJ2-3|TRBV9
CASSVVAGGDTDTQYF
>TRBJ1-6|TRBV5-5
CASSLGRSPLHF
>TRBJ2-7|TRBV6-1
CASTREGQAISYEQYF
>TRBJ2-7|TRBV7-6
CASSPKTSGKYEQYF
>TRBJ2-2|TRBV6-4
CASSSGPNTGELFF
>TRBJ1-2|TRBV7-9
CASSLSPPGDGYTF
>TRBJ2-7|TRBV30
CAGTEPRAYEQYF
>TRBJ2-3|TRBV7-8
CASKTGGTDTQYF
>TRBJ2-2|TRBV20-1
CSARSYGRIDTGELFF
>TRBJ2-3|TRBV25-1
CASSERPLRDTQYF
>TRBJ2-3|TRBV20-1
CSAREGNRGTDTQYF
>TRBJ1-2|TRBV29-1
CSAQVGQAWGYTF
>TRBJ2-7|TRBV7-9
CASSPRDYEQYF
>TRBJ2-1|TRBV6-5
CASGYSSSNEQFF
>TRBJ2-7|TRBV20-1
CSARGKLLAGEFYEQYF
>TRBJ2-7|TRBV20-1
CSARDSQRESSEQYF
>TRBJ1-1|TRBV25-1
CASSEPGADDTEAFF
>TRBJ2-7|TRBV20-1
CSARTYTSGDREEQYF
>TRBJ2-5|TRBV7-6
CASSLGRVQETQYF
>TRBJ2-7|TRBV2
CAIQGLYEQYF
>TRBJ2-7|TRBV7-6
CASSPRSSHEQYF
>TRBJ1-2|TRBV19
CASSWAGEIYGYTF
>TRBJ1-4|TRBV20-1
CSAQKGQNFATNEKLFF
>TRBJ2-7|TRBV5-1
CASSKDRIYEQYF
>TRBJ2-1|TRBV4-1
CASSHQDLIGTGNNEQFF
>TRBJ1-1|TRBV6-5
CASIIRQGENTEAFF
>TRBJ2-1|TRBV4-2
CASSQATSGGRNEQFF
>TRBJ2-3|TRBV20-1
CSARPPGHRTDTQYF
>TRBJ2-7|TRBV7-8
CASSLEPGDEQYF
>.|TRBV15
CATSRDKGTTYEQYF
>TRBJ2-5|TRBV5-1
CASSLGDRLSGTQYF
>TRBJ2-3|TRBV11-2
CASSLLGEADTQYF
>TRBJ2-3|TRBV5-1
CASTILAGSTDTQYF
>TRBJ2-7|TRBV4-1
CASSQDLGDYEQYF
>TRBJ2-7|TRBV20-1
CSARGTSGRERYEQYF
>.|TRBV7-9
CASSPGTGTLYEQYF
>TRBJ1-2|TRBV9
CASSVARGGYGYTF
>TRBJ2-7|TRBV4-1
CASSQGSSRQGNYEQYF
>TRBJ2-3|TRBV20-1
CSAIRLAGSGDTQYF
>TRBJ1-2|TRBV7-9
CASSLAAAGAGEDGYTF
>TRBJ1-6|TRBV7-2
CASSLTGLGTNSPLHF
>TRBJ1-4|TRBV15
CATSRDRSIGEKLFF
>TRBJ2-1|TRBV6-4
CASSDGSVDYNEQFF
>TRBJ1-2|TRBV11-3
CASSRAGTGFGYTF
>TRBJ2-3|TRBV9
CASSVGSGDGDTQYF
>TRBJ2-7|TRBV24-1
CATLTSGGTARDYEQYF
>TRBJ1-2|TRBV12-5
CASGINPGGRLSSGYTF